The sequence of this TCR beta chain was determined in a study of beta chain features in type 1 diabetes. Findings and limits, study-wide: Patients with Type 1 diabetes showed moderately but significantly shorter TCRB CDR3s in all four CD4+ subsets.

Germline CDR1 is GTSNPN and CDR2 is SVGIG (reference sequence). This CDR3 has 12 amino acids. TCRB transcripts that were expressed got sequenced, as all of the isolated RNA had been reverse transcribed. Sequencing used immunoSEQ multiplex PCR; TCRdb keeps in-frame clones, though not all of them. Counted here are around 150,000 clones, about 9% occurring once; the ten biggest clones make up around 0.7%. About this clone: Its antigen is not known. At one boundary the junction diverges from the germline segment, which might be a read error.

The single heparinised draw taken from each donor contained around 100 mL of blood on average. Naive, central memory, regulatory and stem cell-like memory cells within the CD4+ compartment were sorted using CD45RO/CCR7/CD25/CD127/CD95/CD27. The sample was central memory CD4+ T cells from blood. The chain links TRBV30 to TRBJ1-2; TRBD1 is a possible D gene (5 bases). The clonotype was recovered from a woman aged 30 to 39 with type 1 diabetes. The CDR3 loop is CAWSTGRDGCTF. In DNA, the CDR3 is TGTGCCTGGAGTACAGGTAGAGATGGCTGCACCTTC.